These 2 T cell receptor beta chains were all obtained from the same sample, sequenced in a study of siplizumab effects on memory and regulatory T cells. These receptors have no known antigen. In the mixed lymphocyte reaction, cells were cocultured for less than 7 days at 37°C. Libraries were prepared by immunoSEQ multiplex PCR; TCRdb keeps only in-frame clonotypes and omits some of them. Counted here are about 9,600 clones, 35% to 55% occurring once; the ten biggest clones make up about 20%. Sequencing used CFSE-low (dividing) CD4+ T cells sorted from an allogeneic mixed lymphocyte reaction. The source of these receptors is a human donor in good health; the cells came from an allogeneic mixed lymphocyte reaction.

The chain links TRBV28 to TRBJ1-1; D might be TRBD1 (6 bases). Germline lookup yields CDR1 MDHEN and CDR2 SYDVKM. The CDR3 runs to 16 residues. Trimming removed 3 bases from V and 2 bases from J, with 16 bases in between. CDR3 sequence: CASSLGGAQTNTEAFF. CDR3 bases: TGTGCCAGCAGTTTGGGGGGGGCGCAAACTAACACTGAAGCTTTCTTT.

The chain couples TRBV2 to TRBJ2-2; TRBD1 aligns across 9 bases. The germline V gene has CDR1 SNHLY and CDR2 FYNNEI. With V trimmed by 1 base and J by 6 bases, 18 bases remained unmatched. CDR3 size: 20 residues. The CDR3 nucleotides read TGTGCCAGCAGTGAAGTTTTTTCGGGTTGGGGACAGGGCGAGGCCGGGGAGCTGTTTTTT. This encodes CASSEVFSGWGQGEAGELFF.